This T cell receptor (beta chain) was sequenced in a study of sequential checkpoint blockade in melanoma (dated by TCRdb to between 2018 and 2021). The study in broad terms: Patients were randomized 1:1 to first-line nivolumab followed by ipilimumab (arm A) or ipilimumab followed by nivolumab (arm B). Maintenance nivolumab was given following each of the two trial sequences.

The label giving this sample's treatment or condition can be read as: randomized to nivolumab then ipilimumab (arm A) or the reverse (arm B). No trial patient had received prior DNA-damaging chemotherapy. Thawed PBMCs were sorted on a FACS Aria II flow cytometer to isolate live CD3+CD8+ cells negative for CD19 and CD56. Samples came from patients with melanoma in CheckMate 064, a randomized, open-label phase II trial of sequential checkpoint blockade. Peripheral blood mononuclear cells were collected by leukapheresis, purified with Ficoll-Paque, and frozen in human serum with 10% DMSO. Right after sorting, the blood CD3+CD8+ cells were verified to be >95% pure, and DNA extraction followed. Concerning this clone: Its antigen has not been determined. It has no much larger one-base neighbor in the sample; base qualities were not kept. The same CDR3 arises from other DNA sequences in this sample as well.

The CDR3 contains 17 residues, cysteine and phenylalanine counted. This entry keeps only the CDR3 DNA: 51 bases, framed from base 1. Overall study outcomes, separate from this receptor: The model for predicting response that combines TCR metrics with mutation burden needs to be validated in larger, independent patient cohorts.

TCRbeta CDR3 regions were immunosequenced from genomic DNA with the immunoSEQ Assay. Prior to high-throughput sequencing, genomic DNA was amplified by bias-controlled multiplex PCR. The study's own analysis went as follows. To quantify the absolute abundance of each unique TCRbeta CDR3 region, the sequences were collapsed and filtered. Clonality, defined as 1 minus Pielou's evenness, was calculated using productive rearrangements only. A previously published method was used to identify clones whose frequencies were significantly greater in on-treatment samples than in baseline samples. TCRdb carries this immuneACCESS record with in-frame sequences only. Its versions omit some clonotypes, under half of them owing to an unresolved V gene in the studies checked, with the rest unexplained. Clone size and the V and J calls come from that table; the DNA yielded D and trimming. In this sample the table shows some 17,000 clones, roughly three quarters of which occur a single time. Of the sample, 12% is held by the ten largest clones.

The origin of this receptor is a human donor with melanoma. The sequence is built from TRBV21-1 and TRBJ1-1. TRBV21-1 is labeled a pseudogene. The material was CD8+ T cells sorted from blood (inferred from file names), obtained from a patient given nivolumab and ipilimumab in sequence. In nucleotides, the sequence is TGTGCCAGCAGCACCTCCCGGGAGGTTTATTTGAACACTGAAGCTTTCTTT. It translates to CASSTSREVYLNTEAFF.